This T cell receptor beta chain was retrieved from a study of identical twins. Study-wide results and caveats: Instead of following the same donors, the conclusions were based on cross-sectional statistical analysis. One should note that invariant MAIT and iNKT cells could partly confound zero-insertion analyses.

Germline CDR1 LGHNA, CDR2 YSLEER. V was trimmed by 5 bases and J by 10 bases, leaving 12 bases between them. The CDR3 loop spans 12 amino acids. In this sample, this clonotype turned up a few times. The antigen remains unidentified. TCRdb re-analysed the 5' RACE reads in MiXCR, keeping a single row per CDR3 protein. The sample includes 600,000 to 850,000 distinct CDR3 sequences, roughly 20% of them seen just once. The sample was also reused in another study, on T cells expressing NK-cell markers. This second study says: About 1.0-7.0% of CD8+ T cells in about 6 donors belonged to dominant NKG2C+ clonotypes. The HCMV specificity of the expanded NKG2C+ T cell clones stayed unresolved.

The TCR comes from a woman between 18 and 29 years old in good health. Sequences were obtained from PBMCs. This chain links TRBV4-3 with TRBJ2-1; D remains ambiguous. Here the CDR3 reads CASSFGGLEQFF. CDR3 coding DNA: TGCGCCAGCAGCTTTGGCGGTTTGGAGCAGTTCTTC.